These 12 T cell receptor beta chains were all obtained from the same sample, sequenced in a study of identical twins listed by TCRdb under 2016. The library came from 5' RACE. The instrument was an Illumina HiSeq 2000. TCRdb cleaned the public reads at Q25 with fastp, built clones with MiXCR and kept in-frame beta chains. Every distinct CDR3 protein forms one entry, paired with its most common genes and DNA. The sample has around 1.7 million distinct CDR3 sequences on record, around 29% of them singletons. Together, the top ten hold under 0.35% of the sample. Specimen: cord blood. Receptors originate from a newborn girl in good health.

This chain uses TRBV7-2 with TRBJ1-2; D gene unclear. The CDR3 has 12 residues. The germline V and J ends were trimmed by 5 bases and 4 bases, with 8 bases remaining between them. Germline CDR1 SGHTA, CDR2 FQGNSA. CDR3 sequence: CASSGRLYGYTF. Here the CDR3 DNA reads TGTGCCAGCAGCGGGAGGCTCTATGGCTACACCTTC. The complete variable domain, with remaining parts taken from reference TRBV7-2 and TRBJ1-2, reads GAGVSQSPSNKVTEKGKDVELRCDPISGHTALYWYRQSLGQGLEFLIYFQGNSAPDKSGLPSDRFSAERTGGSVSTLTIQRTQQEDSAVYLCASSGRLYGYTFGSGTRLTVV.

This clonotype appeared a few times. The chain links TRBV6-8 to TRBJ2-7, with 8 bases fitting TRBD1. The CDR3 length is 14 residues. From germline, CDR1 is MNHGY and CDR2 SAAAGT. V lost 2 bases, J lost 3 bases, and 3 bases stayed unmatched. The CDR3 sequence: CASSYHRGYYEQYF. Here the CDR3 DNA reads TGTGCCAGCAGTTACCACAGGGGGTACTACGAGCAGTACTTC.

This clonotype showed up just a few times. The chain employs TRBV7-8 and TRBJ2-5; a possible D gene is TRBD2 (6 bases). The CDR3 loop spans 15 amino acids. V was pared by 3 bases and J by 2 bases, with 13 bases between. Germline V gives CDR1 SGHVS, CDR2 FQNEAQ. The CDR3 loop is CASSFGSGYQETQYF. CDR3 sequence (DNA): TGTGCCAGCAGCTTCGGTAGCGGCTATCAAGAGACCCAGTACTTC.

This clonotype was detected only a few times. The V call is TRBV25-1, the J call TRBJ1-4, with D perhaps matching TRBD1 (5 bases). The CDR3 is 12 residues long. The germline CDR1 and CDR2 sequences are MGHDK and SYGVNS. Trimming took 2 bases from V and 10 from J, leaving 8 bases between them. The CDR3, as DNA: TGTGCCAGCAGTGAAGGGGGGGGAAAACTGTTTTTT. As protein: CASSEGGGKLFF.

This chain joins TRBV27 and TRBJ2-7, with TRBD1 matching over 7 bases. The CDR3 has 19 amino acids. Trimming at V came to 3 bases and at J to 2 bases, leaving 19 bases not matched to a gene. Germline CDR1 is MNHEY and CDR2 is SMNVEV (reference sequence). The CDR3 protein is CASSFLIGQAVISAYEQYF. As DNA, the CDR3 is TGTGCCAGCAGTTTTCTAATTGGACAGGCCGTAATCTCAGCCTACGAGCAGTACTTC.

The J gene is TRBJ2-3, the V gene TRBV20-1, with 8 bases matching TRBD2. Trimming cost V 3 bases and J 2 bases; bases outside gene matches: 10. The CDR3 totals 16 residues. From germline, CDR1 is DFQATT and CDR2 SNEGSKA (reference sequence). This chain's CDR3 is CSASSSLAGPTDTQYF. The CDR3 DNA sequence: TGCAGTGCTAGTTCTAGCTTAGCGGGACCCACAGATACGCAGTATTTT.

This sequence joins TRBV29-1 and TRBJ2-1; 7 nucleotides align to TRBD1. V shed 5 bases and J 11 bases; nucleotides not matched to a gene: 6. Germline V gene sequence: CDR1 SQVTM, CDR2 ANQGSEA. The length of the CDR3 is 11 residues. CDR3 coding DNA: TGCAGCGTTCCGGGACAGCGCCAGCAGTTCTTC. This gives the protein CSVPGQRQQFF.

This clonotype appeared many times. The chain combines TRBV10-3 with TRBJ2-7, with D perhaps TRBD2 (6 bases). The CDR3 sequence is 13 residues long. Germline V gene data show CDR1 as ENHRY and CDR2 as SYGVKD. V was pared by 4 bases and J by 4 bases, with 11 bases between. DNA of the CDR3: TGTGCCATCAGTGGGGACTTGCCATACGAGCAGTACTTC. Translated: CAISGDLPYEQYF.

This clonotype came up a few times. This CDR3 reads CASSELLDTQYF. The CDR3 DNA is TGTGCCAGCAGTGAATTATTAGATACGCAGTATTTT. The chain has TRBV25-1 and TRBJ2-3; D call uncertain. Deletions cut 1 base from V and 5 bases from J, with 4 bases between. CDR3 length equals 12 residues. Germline CDR1 and CDR2: MGHDK and SYGVNS. Looking up the rest from reference TRBV25-1 and TRBJ2-3 gives the full variable domain: EADIYQTPRYLVIGTGKKITLECSQTMGHDKMYWYQQDPGMELHLIHYSYGVNSTEKGDLSSESTVSRIRTEHFPLTLESARPSHTSQYLCASSELLDTQYFGPGTRLTVL.

This clonotype was counted only a few times. The chain links TRBV7-2 to TRBJ1-4; the D gene is possibly TRBD1 (6 bases). Germline CDR1 SGHTA, CDR2 FQGNSA. Trimming pared 1 base from V and 4 bases from J, leaving 13 bases between. This CDR3 is 16 amino acids long. Here the CDR3 reads CASSLVGGRGNEKLFF. The DNA for the CDR3 is TGTGCCAGCAGCTTAGTTGGGGGCAGGGGTAATGAAAAACTGTTTTTT.

The genes are TRBV20-1 and TRBJ2-5, with D maybe TRBD2 (7 bases). V was pared by 3 bases and J by 13 bases, with 15 bases between. There are 11 residues in the CDR3. Germline-derived CDR1 and CDR2 are DFQATT and SNEGSKA (reference sequence). CDR3 DNA: TGCAGTGCTAGCTATAGGGGGGGCGTGTACTTC. It yields the protein CSASYRGGVYF.

The gene calls are TRBV20-1 and TRBJ2-1; TRBD2 matches 9 bases. Germline V gene lookup returns CDR1 DFQATT and CDR2 SNEGSKA (reference sequence). The J segment lost 6 bases and the V segment lost 3 bases, leaving 6 bases of the junction unmatched. CDR3 length equals 14 residues. This chain's CDR3 is CSARWAGGPNEQFF. The CDR3 bases are TGCAGTGCTAGGTGGGCGGGAGGGCCCAATGAGCAGTTCTTC.